The TCR beta chain under discussion was sequenced for a study of regulatory T cells in long-lasting Graves disease. Turning to the study itself: The term persistent Graves' disease signified upward of 5 years on antithyroid drugs with positive TSH receptor antibodies. Overall study findings and caveats: Small sample size may have lowered accuracy.

This CDR3 is built from 15 residues. V dropped 3 bases and J dropped 10 bases, with 18 bases sitting between them. Germline lookup yields CDR1 MGHRA and CDR2 YSYEKL. Comments on this clonotype: The antigen is not known.

Construction of TCR beta libraries relied on iRepertoire HTBI primers and on Arm-PCR targeting CDR3 regions. TCRdb independently ran MiXCR on the multiplex PCR reads; one entry per CDR3 protein. The table shows about 470,000 distinct CDR3 sequences, with about 22% occurring only once. Sample time point: persistent/refractory GD, antithyroid drugs over 5 years with positive TRAb. Isolated PBMC RNA provided the starting material for the TCR library. With EDTA tubes as the receptacles, approximately 8.2 milliliters of peripheral blood were drawn. The source is a female donor with Graves disease. The specimen was peripheral blood mononuclear cells (PBMCs), collected when the disease was refractory, from a patient treated with antithyroid drugs. V gene TRBV4-1 combines with J gene TRBJ1-4; a weak D match, TRBD1 (5 bases). CDR3 sequence: CASSHPRGVGGKLFF. The CDR3 DNA is TGCGCCAGCAGCCACCCGAGAGGGGTGGGAGGAAAACTGTTTTTT.